This paragraph covers one T cell receptor (beta chain) sequence. Its target is not known. These data belong to a study of CD8 T cells in Susac syndrome. The CDR3 has 15 residues. V was clipped by 2 bases and J by 1 base, with 8 bases between them. Germline assignment: CDR1 SGHAT and CDR2 FQNNGV. TCR beta was sequenced from blood CD8+ and CD4+ T cells. Treatment-naive patients with stable or active relapsing-remitting disease were the multiple sclerosis controls. Findings of the study overall: The study conceded that its TCR sequencing and HLA analysis involved relatively few individuals.

Roughly 0.45 to 1 ug RNA was reverse transcribed with random hexamers. The authors amplified TCR beta CDR3 across 54 Vbeta and 13 Jbeta using immunoSEQ multiplex PCR. TCRdb re-derived calls from the immunoSEQ multiplex PCR reads in MiXCR, one entry per CDR3 protein. The profile covers around 230,000 distinct CDR3 sequences, with 95% appearing a single time and about 0.091% taken by the ten largest. This receptor was identified in a human donor with multiple sclerosis. The sequenced sample was CD4+ T cells from PBMCs. The chain has TRBV11-2 and TRBJ2-2; no reliable D call. The CDR3 loop reads CASSLFKGNTGELFF. The CDR3 bases are TGTGCCAGCAGCTTATTTAAGGGGAACACCGGGGAGCTGTTTTTT.